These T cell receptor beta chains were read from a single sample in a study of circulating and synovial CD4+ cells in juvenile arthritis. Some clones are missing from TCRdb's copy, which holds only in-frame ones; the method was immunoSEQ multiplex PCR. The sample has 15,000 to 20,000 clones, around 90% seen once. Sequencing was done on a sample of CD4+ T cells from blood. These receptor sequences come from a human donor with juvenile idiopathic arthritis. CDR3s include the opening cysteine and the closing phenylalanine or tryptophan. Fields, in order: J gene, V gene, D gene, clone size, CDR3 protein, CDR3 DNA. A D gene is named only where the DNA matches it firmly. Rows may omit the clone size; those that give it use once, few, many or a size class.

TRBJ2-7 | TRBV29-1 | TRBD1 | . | CSVEVSGTDYEQYF | TGCAGCGTTGAAGTATCCGGGACAGACTACGAGCAGTACTTC
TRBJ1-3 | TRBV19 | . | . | CASSPIQGVAGNTIYF | TGTGCCAGTAGTCCGATACAGGGCGTCGCTGGAAACACCATATATTTT
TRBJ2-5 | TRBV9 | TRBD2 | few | CASSVGGLAGGHGETQYF | TGTGCCAGCAGCGTAGGCGGACTAGCGGGGGGGCATGGAGAGACCCAGTACTTC
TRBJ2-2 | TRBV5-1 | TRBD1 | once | CASSWTGANTGELFF | TGCGCCAGCAGCTGGACAGGAGCGAACACCGGGGAGCTGTTTTTT
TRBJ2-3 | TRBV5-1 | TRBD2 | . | CASSLGFVGGSSGTDTQYF | TGCGCCAGCAGCTTAGGTTTCGTTGGCGGGAGTAGTGGGACAGATACGCAGTATTTT
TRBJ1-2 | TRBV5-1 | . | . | CASTRPGANYGYTF | TGCGCCAGCACCCGTCCAGGGGCTAACTATGGCTACACCTTC
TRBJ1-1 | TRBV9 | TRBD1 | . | CASSPTTGGTEAFF | TGTGCCAGCAGCCCAACGACAGGGGGCACTGAAGCTTTCTTT
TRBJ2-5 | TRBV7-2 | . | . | CASSFRGQETQYF | TGTGCCAGCAGCTTCCGGGGACAAGAGACCCAGTACTTC
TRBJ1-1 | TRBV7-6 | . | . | CASSLQENTEAFF | TGTGCCAGCAGCCTGCAGGAGAACACTGAAGCTTTCTTT
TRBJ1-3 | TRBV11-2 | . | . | CASSSKSTVSGNTIYF | TGTGCCAGCAGCTCAAAATCGACAGTGTCTGGAAACACCATATATTTT
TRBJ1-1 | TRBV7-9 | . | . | CASSLGGPGDTEAFF | TGTGCCAGCAGCTTAGGTGGGCCGGGGGACACTGAAGCTTTCTTT
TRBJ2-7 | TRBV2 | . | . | CASSEAGDEQYF | TGTGCCAGCAGTGAAGCAGGGGACGAGCAGTACTTC
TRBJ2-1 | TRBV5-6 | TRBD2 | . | CASSLRTSGKYNEQFF | TGTGCCAGCAGCCTAAGGACTAGCGGGAAGTACAATGAGCAGTTCTTC
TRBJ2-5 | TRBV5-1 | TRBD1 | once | CASSLDGTGLTQYF | TGCGCCAGCAGCTTGGATGGGACAGGGTTGACCCAGTACTTC
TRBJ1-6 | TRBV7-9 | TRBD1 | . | CASSPRQGRTPLHF | TGTGCCAGCAGCCCCCGACAGGGTAGGACACCCCTCCACTTT
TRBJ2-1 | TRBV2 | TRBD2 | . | CARTSGGVSAYNEQFF | TGTGCCAGGACTAGCGGGGGGGTCTCTGCCTACAATGAGCAGTTCTTC
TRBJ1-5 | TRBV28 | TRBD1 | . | CASSSGTGLGSNQPQHF | TGTGCCAGCAGTTCCGGGACAGGGTTGGGTAGCAATCAGCCCCAGCATTTT
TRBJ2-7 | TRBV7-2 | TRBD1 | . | CASSAGQVYEQYF | TGTGCCAGCAGCGCGGGACAGGTCTACGAGCAGTACTTC
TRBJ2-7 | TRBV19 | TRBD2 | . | CASSKKGTSGRTPYEQYF | TGTGCCAGTAGTAAGAAAGGAACTAGCGGGAGAACCCCCTACGAGCAGTACTTC
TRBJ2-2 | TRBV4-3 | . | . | CASSQDLHGAGRSTTGELFF | TGCGCCAGCAGCCAAGATCTTCATGGGGCAGGGCGATCGACCACCGGGGAGCTGTTTTTT
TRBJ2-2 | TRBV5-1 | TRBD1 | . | CASSFGQVITGELFF | TGCGCCAGCAGCTTTGGACAGGTGATCACCGGGGAGCTGTTTTTT
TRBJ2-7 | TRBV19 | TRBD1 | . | CASSIGNRGDDEQYF | TGTGCCAGTAGTATAGGGAACAGGGGCGACGACGAGCAGTACTTC
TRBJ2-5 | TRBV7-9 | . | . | CASNTLQGDQETQYF | TGTGCCAGCAACACCCTACAGGGAGACCAAGAGACCCAGTACTTC
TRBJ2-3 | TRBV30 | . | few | CAWSGASTDTQYF | TGTGCCTGGAGTGGGGCTTCAACAGATACGCAGTATTTT
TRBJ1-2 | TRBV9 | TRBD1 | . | CASSPNAFGQARGGGYTF | TGTGCCAGCAGCCCCAACGCCTTCGGACAGGCTCGAGGGGGGGGCTACACCTTC
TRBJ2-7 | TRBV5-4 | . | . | CASSLPLSDEQYF | TGTGCCAGCAGCTTGCCCCTATCGGACGAGCAGTACTTC
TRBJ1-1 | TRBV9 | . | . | CASSGGWDTEAFF | TGTGCCAGCAGCGGAGGATGGGACACTGAAGCTTTCTTT
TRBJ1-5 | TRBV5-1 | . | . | CASSSGGDQPQHF | TGCGCCAGCAGCTCCGGAGGGGATCAGCCCCAGCATTTT
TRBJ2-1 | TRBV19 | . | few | CASSMLASSYNEQFF | TGTGCCAGTAGTATGTTAGCGTCCTCCTACAATGAGCAGTTCTTC
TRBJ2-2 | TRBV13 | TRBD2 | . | CASSLWGGTGELFF | TGTGCCAGCAGCTTGTGGGGGGGCACCGGGGAGCTGTTTTTT
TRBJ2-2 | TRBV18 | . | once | CASSRSGANTGELFF | TGTGCCAGCTCACGGTCGGGGGCGAACACCGGGGAGCTGTTTTTT
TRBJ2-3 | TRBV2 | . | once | CASSEDSPTDTQYF | TGTGCCAGCAGTGAAGATTCCCCAACAGATACGCAGTATTTT
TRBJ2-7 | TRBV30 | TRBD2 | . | CASTSVGYEQYF | TGTGCCTCTACTAGCGTAGGCTACGAGCAGTACTTC
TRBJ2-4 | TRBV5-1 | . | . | CASSLAPAGQAKNIQYF | TGCGCCAGCAGCTTGGCCCCAGCGGGTCAAGCCAAAAACATTCAGTACTTC
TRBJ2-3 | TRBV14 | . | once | CASSQDSTADTQYF | TGTGCCAGCAGCCAAGATAGTACGGCAGATACGCAGTATTTT
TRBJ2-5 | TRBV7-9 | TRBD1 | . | CASSSTDRVGETQYF | TGTGCCAGCAGCTCGACCGACAGGGTAGGAGAGACCCAGTACTTC
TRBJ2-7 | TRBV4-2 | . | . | CASSQDFGSYEQYF | TGTGCCAGCAGCCAAGATTTCGGCTCCTACGAGCAGTACTTC
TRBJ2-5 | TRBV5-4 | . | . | CASSLGTGREETQYF | TGTGCCAGCAGCTTGGGGACAGGGAGGGAGGAGACCCAGTACTTC
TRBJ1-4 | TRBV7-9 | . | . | CASSLQGRANEKLFF | TGTGCCAGCAGCTTACAGGGTCGGGCTAATGAAAAACTGTTTTTT
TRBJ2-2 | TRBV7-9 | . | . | CASSLRGTLNTGELFF | TGTGCCAGCAGCTTACGCGGCACCCTGAACACCGGGGAGCTGTTTTTT
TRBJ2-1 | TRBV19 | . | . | CASSTIAEGTWQFF | TGTGCCAGTAGTACCATAGCGGAGGGGACCTGGCAGTTCTTC
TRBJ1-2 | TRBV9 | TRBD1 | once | CASSVDRGEDYGYTF | TGTGCCAGCAGCGTGGACAGGGGTGAAGACTATGGCTACACCTTC
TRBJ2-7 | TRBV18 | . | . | CASSPTGPGRGSYEQYF | TGTGCCAGCTCACCGACCGGTCCTGGCAGGGGCAGCTACGAGCAGTACTTC
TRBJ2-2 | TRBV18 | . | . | CASSPNRQNTGELFF | TGTGCCAGCTCACCAAACAGACAGAACACCGGGGAGCTGTTTTTT
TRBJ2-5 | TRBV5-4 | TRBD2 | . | CASRGGGVQETQYF | TGTGCCAGCAGGGGGGGAGGGGTCCAAGAGACCCAGTACTTC
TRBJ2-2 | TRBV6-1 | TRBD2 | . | CASSDTGLADINTGELFF | TGTGCCAGCAGTGACACGGGACTAGCGGATATCAACACCGGGGAGCTGTTTTTT
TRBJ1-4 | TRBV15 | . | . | CTTSSLGGLNEKLFF | TGTACCACCAGCAGCCTGGGGGGACTTAATGAAAAACTGTTTTTT
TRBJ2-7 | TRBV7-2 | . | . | CASSSGRGGYEQYF | TGTGCCAGCAGTTCAGGGAGAGGGGGCTACGAGCAGTACTTC
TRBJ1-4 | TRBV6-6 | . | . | CASSPQGANEKLFF | TGTGCCAGCAGCCCCCAAGGGGCTAATGAAAAACTGTTTTTT
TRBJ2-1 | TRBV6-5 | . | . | CASSLASVNEQFF | TGTGCCAGCAGCCTAGCTAGTGTCAATGAGCAGTTCTTC
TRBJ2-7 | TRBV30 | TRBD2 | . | CAWEPGTGGTSYEQYF | TGTGCCTGGGAACCTGGGACGGGAGGAACCTCCTACGAGCAGTACTTC
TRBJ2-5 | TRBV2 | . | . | CASSEGGSRLETQYF | TGTGCCAGCAGTGAGGGAGGCAGTCGTTTAGAGACCCAGTACTTC
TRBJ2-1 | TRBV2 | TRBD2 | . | CASSRGTSGARGHEQFF | TGTGCCAGCAGCCGCGGGACTAGCGGGGCGAGAGGCCATGAGCAGTTCTTC